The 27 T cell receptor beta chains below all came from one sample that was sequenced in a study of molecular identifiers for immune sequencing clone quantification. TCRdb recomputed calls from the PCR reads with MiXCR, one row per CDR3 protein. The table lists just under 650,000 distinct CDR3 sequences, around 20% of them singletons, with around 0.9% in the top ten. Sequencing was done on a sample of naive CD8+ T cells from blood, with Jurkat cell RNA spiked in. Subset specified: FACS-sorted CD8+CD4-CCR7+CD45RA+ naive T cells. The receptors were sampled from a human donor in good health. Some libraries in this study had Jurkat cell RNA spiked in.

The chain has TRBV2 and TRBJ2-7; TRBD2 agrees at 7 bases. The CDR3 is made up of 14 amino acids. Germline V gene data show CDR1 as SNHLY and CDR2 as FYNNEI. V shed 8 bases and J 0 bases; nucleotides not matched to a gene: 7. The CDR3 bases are TGTGCCAGCCTGAGCGGCGGGGGCTCCTACGAGCAGTACTTC. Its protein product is CASLSGGGSYEQYF.

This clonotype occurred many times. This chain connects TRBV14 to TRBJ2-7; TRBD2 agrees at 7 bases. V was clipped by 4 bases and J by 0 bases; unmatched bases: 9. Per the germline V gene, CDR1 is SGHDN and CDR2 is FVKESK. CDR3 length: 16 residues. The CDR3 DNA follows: TGTGCCAGCAGCCCTTTTCGCGGGAGAACCTCCTACGAGCAGTACTTC. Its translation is CASSPFRGRTSYEQYF.

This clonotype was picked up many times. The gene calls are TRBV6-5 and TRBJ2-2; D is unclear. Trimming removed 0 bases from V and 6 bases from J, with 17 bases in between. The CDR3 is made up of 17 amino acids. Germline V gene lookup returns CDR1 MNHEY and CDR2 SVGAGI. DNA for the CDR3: TGTGCCAGCAGTTACTCGAGGATGCCAGGAAGGTCCGGGGAGCTGTTTTTT. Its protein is CASSYSRMPGRSGELFF.

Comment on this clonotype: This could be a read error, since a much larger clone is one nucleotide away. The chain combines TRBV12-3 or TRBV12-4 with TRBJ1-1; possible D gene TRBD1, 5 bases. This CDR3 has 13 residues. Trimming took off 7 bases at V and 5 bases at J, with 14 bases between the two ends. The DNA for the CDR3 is TGTGCCAGCAACTGGGCCAGGGTGACTGAAGCTTTCTTT. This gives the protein CASNWARVTEAFF.

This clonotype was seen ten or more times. CDR3 coding DNA: TGTGCCAGCAGCACCCACCGGGACTACTTCTACAATGAGCAGTTCTTC. This encodes CASSTHRDYFYNEQFF. The V call is TRBV9, the J call TRBJ2-1; 7 bases are shared with TRBD2. This CDR3 region has 16 residues. Per the germline V gene, CDR1 is SGDLS and CDR2 is YYNGEE. With V trimmed by 4 bases and J by 3 bases, 10 bases remained unmatched.

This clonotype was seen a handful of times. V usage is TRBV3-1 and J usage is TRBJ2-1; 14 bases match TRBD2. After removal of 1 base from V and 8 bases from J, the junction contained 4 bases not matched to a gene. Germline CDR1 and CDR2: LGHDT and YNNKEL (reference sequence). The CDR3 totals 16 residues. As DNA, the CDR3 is TGTGCCAGCAGCCAAGGGACTAGCGGGGGGTATTATGAGCAGTTCTTC. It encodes CASSQGTSGGYYEQFF.

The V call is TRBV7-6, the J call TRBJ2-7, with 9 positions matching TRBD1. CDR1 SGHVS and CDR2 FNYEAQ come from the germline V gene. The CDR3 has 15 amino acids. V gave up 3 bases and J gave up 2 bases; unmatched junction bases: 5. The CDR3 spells CASSFRQGGTYEQYF. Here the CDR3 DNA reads TGTGCCAGCAGCTTTAGACAGGGGGGGACCTACGAGCAGTACTTC.

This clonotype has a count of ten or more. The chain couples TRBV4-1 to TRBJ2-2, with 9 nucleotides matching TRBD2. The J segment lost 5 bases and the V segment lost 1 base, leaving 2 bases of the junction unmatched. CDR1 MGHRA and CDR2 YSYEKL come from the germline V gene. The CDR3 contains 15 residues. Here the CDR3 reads CASSQVAGETGELFF. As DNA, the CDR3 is TGCGCCAGCAGCCAAGTAGCGGGGGAGACCGGGGAGCTGTTTTTT.

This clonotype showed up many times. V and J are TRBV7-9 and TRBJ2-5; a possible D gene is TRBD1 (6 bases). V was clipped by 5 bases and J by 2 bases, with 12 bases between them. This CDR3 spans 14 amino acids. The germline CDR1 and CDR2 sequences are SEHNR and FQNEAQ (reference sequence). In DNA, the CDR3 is TGTGCCAGCAGCGACCCAACAGGGCAAGAGACCCAGTACTTC. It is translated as CASSDPTGQETQYF.

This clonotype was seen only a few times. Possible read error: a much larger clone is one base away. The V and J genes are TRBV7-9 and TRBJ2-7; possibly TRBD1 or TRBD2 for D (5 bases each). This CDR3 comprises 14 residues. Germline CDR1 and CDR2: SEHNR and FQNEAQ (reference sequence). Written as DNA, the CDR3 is TGTGCCAGCAGCTTTGCGTATCCCGGGGACGAGCGGTACTTC. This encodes CASSFAYPGDERYF.

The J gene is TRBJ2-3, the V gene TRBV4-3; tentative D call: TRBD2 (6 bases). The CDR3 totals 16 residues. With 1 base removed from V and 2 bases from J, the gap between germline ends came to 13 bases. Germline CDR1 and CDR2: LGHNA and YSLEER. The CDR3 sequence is CASSQGGAGFTDTQYF. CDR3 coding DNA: TGCGCCAGCAGCCAAGGCGGGGCGGGGTTCACAGATACGCAGTATTTT.

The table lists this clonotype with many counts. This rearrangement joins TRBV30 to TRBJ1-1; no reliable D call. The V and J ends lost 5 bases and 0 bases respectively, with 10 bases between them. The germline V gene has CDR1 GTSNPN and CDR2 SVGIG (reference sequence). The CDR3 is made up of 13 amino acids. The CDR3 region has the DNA TGTGCCTGGGCAGTCTTGTTGAACACTGAAGCTTTCTTT. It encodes CAWAVLLNTEAFF.

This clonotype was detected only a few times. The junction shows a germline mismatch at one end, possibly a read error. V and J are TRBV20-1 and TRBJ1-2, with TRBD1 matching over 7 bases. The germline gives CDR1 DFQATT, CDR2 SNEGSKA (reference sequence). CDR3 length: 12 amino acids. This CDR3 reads CSAGDRAYGYTF. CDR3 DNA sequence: TGCAGTGCTGGAGACAGGGCTTATGGCTACACCTTC.

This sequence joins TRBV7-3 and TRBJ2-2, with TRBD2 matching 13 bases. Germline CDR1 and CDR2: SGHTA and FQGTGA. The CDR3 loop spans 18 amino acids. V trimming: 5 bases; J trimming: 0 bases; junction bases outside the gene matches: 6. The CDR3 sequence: CASSPGLAGDTNTGELFF. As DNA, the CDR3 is TGTGCCAGCAGCCCCGGACTAGCGGGAGATACGAACACCGGGGAGCTGTTTTTT.

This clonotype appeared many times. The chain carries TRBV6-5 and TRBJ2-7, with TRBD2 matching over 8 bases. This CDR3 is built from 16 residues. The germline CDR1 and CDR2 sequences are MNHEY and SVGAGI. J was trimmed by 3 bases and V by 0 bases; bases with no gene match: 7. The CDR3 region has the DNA TGTGCCAGCAGTTACTCCGGGCGGGAGGCTGTCTACGAGCAGTACTTC. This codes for CASSYSGREAVYEQYF.

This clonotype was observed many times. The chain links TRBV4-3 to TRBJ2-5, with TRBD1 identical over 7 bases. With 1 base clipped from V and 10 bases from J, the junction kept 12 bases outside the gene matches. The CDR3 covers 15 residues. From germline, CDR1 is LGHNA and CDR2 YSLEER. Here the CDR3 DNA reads TGCGCCAGCAGCCAAGCCTACAGCTTCCAGGGGGACCAGTACTTC. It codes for CASSQAYSFQGDQYF.

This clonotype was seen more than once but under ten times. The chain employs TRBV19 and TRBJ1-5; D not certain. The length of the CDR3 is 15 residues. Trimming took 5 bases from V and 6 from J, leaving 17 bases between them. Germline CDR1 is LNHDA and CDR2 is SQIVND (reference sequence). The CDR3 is CASSEGGLLRQPQHF. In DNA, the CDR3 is TGTGCCAGTAGTGAAGGAGGCCTACTCCGTCAGCCCCAGCATTTT.

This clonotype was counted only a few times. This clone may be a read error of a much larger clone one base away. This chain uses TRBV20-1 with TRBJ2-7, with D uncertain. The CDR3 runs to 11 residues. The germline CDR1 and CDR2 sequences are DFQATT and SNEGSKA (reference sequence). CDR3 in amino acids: CSVQETYEQHF. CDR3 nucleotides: TGCAGTGTTCAGGAGACGTACGAGCAGCACTTC.

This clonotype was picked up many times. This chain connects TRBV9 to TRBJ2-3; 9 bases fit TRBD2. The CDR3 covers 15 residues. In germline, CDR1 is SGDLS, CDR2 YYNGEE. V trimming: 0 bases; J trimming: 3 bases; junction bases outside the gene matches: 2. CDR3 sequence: CASSVGLAETDTQYF. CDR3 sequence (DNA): TGTGCCAGCAGCGTAGGACTAGCGGAGACAGATACGCAGTATTTT.

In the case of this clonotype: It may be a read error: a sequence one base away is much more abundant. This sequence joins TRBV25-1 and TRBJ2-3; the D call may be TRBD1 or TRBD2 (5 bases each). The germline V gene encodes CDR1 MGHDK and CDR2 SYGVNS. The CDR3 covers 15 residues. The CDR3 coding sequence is TGTGCCAACAGTGAATGGGGGACCCGCACAGATACGCAGTATTTT. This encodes CANSEWGTRTDTQYF.

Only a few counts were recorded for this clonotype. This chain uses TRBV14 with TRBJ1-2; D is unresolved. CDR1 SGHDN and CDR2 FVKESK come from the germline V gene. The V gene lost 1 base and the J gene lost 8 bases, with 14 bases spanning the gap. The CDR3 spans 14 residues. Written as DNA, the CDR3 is TGTGCCAGCAGCCAAGTGCTTCTGGGTGAAGGCTACACCTTC. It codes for CASSQVLLGEGYTF.

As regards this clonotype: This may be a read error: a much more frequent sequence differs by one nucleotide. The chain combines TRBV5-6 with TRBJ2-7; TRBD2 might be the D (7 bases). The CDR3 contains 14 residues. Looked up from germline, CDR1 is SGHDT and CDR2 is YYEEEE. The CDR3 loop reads CASGLVAGAREQYF. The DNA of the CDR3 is TGTGCCAGCGGCTTGGTGGCGGGGGCTCGCGAGCAGTACTTC.

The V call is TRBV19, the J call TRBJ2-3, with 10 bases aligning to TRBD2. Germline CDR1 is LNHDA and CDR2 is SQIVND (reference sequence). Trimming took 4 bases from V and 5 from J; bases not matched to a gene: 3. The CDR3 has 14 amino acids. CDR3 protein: CASSNIAGGDTQYF. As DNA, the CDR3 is TGTGCCAGTAGTAATATAGCGGGAGGAGATACGCAGTATTTT.

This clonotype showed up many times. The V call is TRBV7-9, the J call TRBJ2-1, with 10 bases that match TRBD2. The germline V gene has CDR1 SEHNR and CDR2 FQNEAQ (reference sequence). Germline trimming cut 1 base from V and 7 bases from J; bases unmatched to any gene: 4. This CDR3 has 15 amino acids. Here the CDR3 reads CASSLVLAGENEQFF. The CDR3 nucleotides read TGTGCCAGCAGCTTAGTTCTAGCGGGGGAGAATGAGCAGTTCTTC.

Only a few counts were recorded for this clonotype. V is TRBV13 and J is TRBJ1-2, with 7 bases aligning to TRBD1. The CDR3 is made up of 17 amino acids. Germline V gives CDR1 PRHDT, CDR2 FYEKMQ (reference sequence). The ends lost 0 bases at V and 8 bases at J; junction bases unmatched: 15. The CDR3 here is CASSLGGLEQGFFGYTF. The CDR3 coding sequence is TGTGCCAGCAGCTTAGGGGGTTTAGAACAGGGGTTCTTCGGCTACACCTTC.

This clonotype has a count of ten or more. CDR3 sequence: CSARDVTTGSYEQYF. The CDR3 DNA reads TGCAGTGCTAGAGATGTGACAACGGGATCCTACGAGCAGTACTTC. The V call is TRBV20-1, the J call TRBJ2-7; D possibly corresponds to TRBD2 (5 bases). Germline CDR1 reads DFQATT; CDR2 reads SNEGSKA (reference sequence). Trimming removed 0 bases from V and 1 base from J, with 13 bases in between. This CDR3 comprises 15 residues.

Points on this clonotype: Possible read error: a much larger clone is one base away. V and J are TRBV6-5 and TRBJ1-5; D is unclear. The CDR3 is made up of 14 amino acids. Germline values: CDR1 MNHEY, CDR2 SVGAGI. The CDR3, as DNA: TGTGTCAGCAGTAATCAGGATTACAATCAGCCCCAGCATTTT. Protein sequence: CVSSNQDYNQPQHF.